This T cell receptor beta chain appears in the sequencing data of a study of T-cell memory formation after mild COVID-19. Study results and caveats: CM and EM subsets held most contracting CD4+ clones; EMRA held CD8+ ones. Cross-reactive memory apparently joined, as some responding clones appeared in pre-infection memory.

CDR1 is SGHVS, CDR2 FNYEAQ, per germline. Between the trimmed V and J ends, which lost 1 base and 7 bases, there was a span of 8 bases. This CDR3 is 13 amino acids long. 5'RACE with constant-segment primers built TCRalpha and TCRbeta cDNA libraries with UMIs. Using its own MiXCR run on the 5' RACE reads, TCRdb lists one record per CDR3 protein. Among approximately 100,000 distinct CDR3 sequences listed, around a quarter were seen once. As for this clonotype: Its antigen is as yet unknown.

Sequencing was performed on PBMCs or a T cell subset sorted from them (not recorded which). The chain employs TRBV7-6 and TRBJ1-5; a weak D match, TRBD1 (6 bases). The source is a young man who had mild COVID-19 (a few samples of this study predate the infection). Cell type and time point are not known. This CDR3 reads CASSLGQAQPQHF. The DNA of the CDR3 is TGTGCCAGCAGCTTAGGACAGGCCCAGCCCCAGCATTTT.